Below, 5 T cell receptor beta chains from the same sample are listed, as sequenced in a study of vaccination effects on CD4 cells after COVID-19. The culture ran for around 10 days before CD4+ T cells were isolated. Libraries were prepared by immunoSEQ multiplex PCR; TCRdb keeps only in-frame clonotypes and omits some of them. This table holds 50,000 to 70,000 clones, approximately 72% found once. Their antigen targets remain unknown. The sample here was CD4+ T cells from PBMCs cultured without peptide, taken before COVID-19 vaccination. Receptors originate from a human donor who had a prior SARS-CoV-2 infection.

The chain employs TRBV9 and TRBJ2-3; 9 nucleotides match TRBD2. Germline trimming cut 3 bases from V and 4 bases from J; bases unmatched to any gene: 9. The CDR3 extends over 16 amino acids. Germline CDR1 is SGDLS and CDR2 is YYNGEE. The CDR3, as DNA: TGTGCCAGCAGCGATAGCGGGAGAGGGTTGCCAGATACGCAGTATTTT. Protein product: CASSDSGRGLPDTQYF.

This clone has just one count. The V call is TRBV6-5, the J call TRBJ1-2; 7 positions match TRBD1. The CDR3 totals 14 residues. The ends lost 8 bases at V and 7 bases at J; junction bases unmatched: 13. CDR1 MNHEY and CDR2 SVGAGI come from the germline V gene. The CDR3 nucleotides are TGTGCCAGCTCCTTAAAACGACAGGGCGGTGGCTACACCTTC. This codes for CASSLKRQGGGYTF.

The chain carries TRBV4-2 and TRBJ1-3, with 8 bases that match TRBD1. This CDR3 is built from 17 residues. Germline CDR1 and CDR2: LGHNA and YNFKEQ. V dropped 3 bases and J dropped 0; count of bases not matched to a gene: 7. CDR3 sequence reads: CASSQVGDRISGNTIYF. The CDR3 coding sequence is TGTGCCAGCAGCCAGGTGGGGGACAGGATCTCTGGAAACACCATATATTTT.

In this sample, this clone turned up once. The CDR3 spells CASSLGTPNTEAFF. As DNA, the CDR3 is TGTGCCAGCAGCCTCGGGACACCCAACACTGAAGCTTTCTTT. The V gene is TRBV27, the J gene TRBJ1-1; tentatively, D is TRBD1 (6 bases). The CDR3 is made up of 14 amino acids. Trimming left V 6 bases short and J 2 bases short, with 13 bases between. CDR1 and CDR2 from the germline V gene are MNHEY and SMNVEV (reference sequence).

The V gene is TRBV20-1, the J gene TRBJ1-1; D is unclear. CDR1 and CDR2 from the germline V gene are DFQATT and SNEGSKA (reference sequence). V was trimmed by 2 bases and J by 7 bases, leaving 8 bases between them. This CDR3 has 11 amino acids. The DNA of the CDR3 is TGCAGTGCTAGAAGGGCACTTGAAGCTTTCTTT. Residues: CSARRALEAFF.